What follows describes a single T cell receptor (beta chain). No antigen is known for it. This sequence may be a read error, since a much larger clone differs from it by one base. This entry belongs to a study of T cells in Graves' hyperthyroidism and ophthalmopathy. Regarding the study as a whole: Ophthalmopathy was identified by the model a median about 6 months ahead of onset.

From RNA transcripts, TCR beta CDR3 regions were amplified. An initial round of RT-PCR targeting the TCR CDR3 relied on the HTBI primer set. TCRdb used MiXCR to reprocess the multiplex PCR reads, holding one entry per CDR3 protein. The sample contains roughly 840,000 distinct CDR3 sequences, more than 30% of which appear only once. The TCR was taken from a man in his late teens or twenties with Graves' hyperthyroidism. The sample was blood.

The CDR3 protein is CASSMVTGQGGEKLFF. CDR3 DNA sequence: TGTGCCAGTAGTATGGTCACCGGACAGGGAGGTGAAAAACTGTTTTTT. The chain combines TRBV11-2 with TRBJ1-4, with 8 positions matching TRBD1. The CDR3 has 16 residues. Trimming removed 9 bases from V and 7 bases from J; junction bases left unmatched: 16. CDR1 and CDR2 (germline): SGHAT, FQNNGV. The full variable domain, completed using reference TRBV11-2 and TRBJ1-4, is EAGVAQSPRYKIIEKRQSVAFWCNPISGHATLYWYQQILGQGPKLLIQFQNNGVVDDSQLPKDRFSAERLKGVDSTLKIQPAKLEDSAVYLCASSMVTGQGGEKLFFGSGTQLSVL.